This section outlines one T cell receptor beta chain sequence together with its context. The CDR3 extends over 15 amino acids. The ends lost 4 bases at V and 7 bases at J; junction bases unmatched: 11. The germline gives CDR1 MDHEN, CDR2 SYDVKM. Methods used by the authors: The authors estimated nucleated cell counts from reference gene primer amplification. Assay used: immunoSEQ multiplex PCR; TCRdb lists only in-frame clones, some missing. V, J and clone size were drawn from that table, and D and trimming were deduced from the DNA. Counted here are tens of thousands of clones, over 75% occurring once; the ten biggest clones make up around 7%. The data stem from a study of blood T cell repertoires in COVID-19. Study context: PBMCs, B-cell-depleted T cells, or T cells provided the cDNA or gDNA that made up the material.

Sequencing used peripheral blood. This chain joins TRBV28 and TRBJ1-2, with 8 bases matching TRBD1. This receptor was identified in a man in his sixties or seventies with acute or convalescent COVID-19. The CDR3 region has the DNA TGTGCCAGCAGTTCCTCCACGGCAGGGGGCGGTGGCTACACCTTC. It yields the protein CASSSSTAGGGGYTF.